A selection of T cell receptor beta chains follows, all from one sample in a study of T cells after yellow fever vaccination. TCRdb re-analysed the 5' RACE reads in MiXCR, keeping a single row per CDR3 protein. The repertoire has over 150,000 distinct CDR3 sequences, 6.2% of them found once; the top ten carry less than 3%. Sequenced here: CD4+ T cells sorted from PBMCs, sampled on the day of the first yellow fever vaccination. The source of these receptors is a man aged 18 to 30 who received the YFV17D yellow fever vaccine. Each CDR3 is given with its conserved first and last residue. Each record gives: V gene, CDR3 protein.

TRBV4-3 CASSHRQGVGSPLHF
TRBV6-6 CASRTNSQETQYF
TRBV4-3 CASSQGQGYQETQYF
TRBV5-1 CASSPAAFSTDTQYF
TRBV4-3 CASSQRAGTGNWYNEQFF
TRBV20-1 CSARETGGPNEKLFF
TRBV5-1 CASSIQPGLARSSYNEQFF
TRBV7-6 CASSPSPGAEDTQYF
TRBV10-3 CAISERPDTQYF
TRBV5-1 CASSLGDRASEQYF
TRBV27 CASSLPGTPDTQYF
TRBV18 CASAFTGTGEDTQYF
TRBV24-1 CATSEPGLTSTDTQYF
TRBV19 CASSIGGIETQYF
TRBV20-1 CSARVAGGQDTEAFF
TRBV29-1 CSVRAGGSGELFF
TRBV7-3 CASSLPTSGGYNEQFF
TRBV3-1 CASSQNRGDTQYF
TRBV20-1 CSARDRNSGNTIYF
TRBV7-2 CASSAQGTGELFF
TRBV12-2 CASRNRDSPGSQYF
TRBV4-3 CASSQDITGWETQYF
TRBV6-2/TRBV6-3 CASREHWTTDTEAFF
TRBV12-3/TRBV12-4 CASRGTTGVIAFF
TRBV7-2 CASSPRLDSPLHF
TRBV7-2 CASSGGGQGRSPLHF
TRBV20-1 CSARPVNEQFF
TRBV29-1 CSARRNTGELFF
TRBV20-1 CSAPRPGDNTGELFF
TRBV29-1 CSVAYSGEQFF
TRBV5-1 CASSWVLAGGADTQYF
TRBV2 CASAEGPYSNQPQHF
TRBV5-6 CASSLPPGKSGYTF
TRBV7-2 CASSAHRDPVEAFF
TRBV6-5 CASSYSRRGSEKLFF
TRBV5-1 CASSSTWPSSTEAFF
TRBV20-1 CSAADLAKNIQYF
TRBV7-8 CASSFAKSLNTEAFF
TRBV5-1 CASSLGGVPHTEAFF
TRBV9 CASSVVGRSNYGYTF
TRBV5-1 CASSLGLRDSGGIQYF
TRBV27 CASSIDPNYGYTF
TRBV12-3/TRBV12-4 CASSYDNRYLNYGYTF
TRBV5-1 CASSLEVGAISYNEQFF
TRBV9 CASSVGTSGGADETQYF
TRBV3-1 CASSQFLSGQGEKLFF
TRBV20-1 CSARDSTGSPLHF
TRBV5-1 CASSRLPGADQPQHF
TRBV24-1 CATSDSRTETQYF
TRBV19 CASSLATDGANVLTF
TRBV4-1 CASSQVGLAKNIQYF
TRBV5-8 CASSYGAGGQGETQYF
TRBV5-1 CASRLGTVTDTQYF
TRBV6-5 CASSYGQMNTEAFF
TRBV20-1 CSAPHTGGGKYTEAFF